These 28 T cell receptor beta chains were sequenced from one sample in a study of T cell responses to AZD1222 COVID-19 vaccine. Some clones are missing from TCRdb's copy, which holds only in-frame ones; the method was immunoSEQ multiplex PCR. In the table there are approximately 110,000 clones, approximately 90% of which are singletons. The sample here was peripheral blood, taken on day 0 of AZD1222 vaccination. Receptors originate from an adult in good health.

V gene TRBV6-5 combines with J gene TRBJ1-1; possible D gene TRBD1, 6 bases. The germline V gene encodes CDR1 MNHEY and CDR2 SVGAGI. V gave up 2 bases and J gave up 3 bases, with 10 bases separating them. The CDR3 contains 14 residues. The CDR3 loop is CASSYGGLDTEAFF. For the CDR3, the DNA is TGTGCCAGCAGTTACGGGGGCCTGGACACTGAAGCTTTCTTT.

This rearrangement joins TRBV27 to TRBJ1-4; TRBD1 is a possible D gene (6 bases). The CDR3 length is 16 residues. V lost 4 bases, J lost 10 bases, and 22 bases lay in between. Germline CDR1 reads MNHEY; CDR2 reads SMNVEV (reference sequence). CDR3 amino acids: CASSSLNREPNGKLFF. CDR3 DNA: TGTGCCAGCAGTTCACTAAACAGGGAACCTAACGGAAAACTGTTTTTT.

This sequence joins TRBV30 and TRBJ1-1; no clear D. The CDR3 runs 11 residues. Germline CDR1 is GTSNPN and CDR2 is SVGIG (reference sequence). V was clipped by 3 bases and J by 0 bases, with 2 bases between them. The CDR3 nucleotides read TGTGCCTGGAGCGTGAACACTGAAGCTTTCTTT. Translating gives CAWSVNTEAFF.

V is TRBV27 and J is TRBJ1-1, with TRBD1 as a possible D gene (6 bases). CDR3 length: 13 amino acids. The V end was cut by 2 bases, the J end by 7 bases, with 11 bases between. Germline CDR1 reads MNHEY; CDR2 reads SMNVEV (reference sequence). CDR3 nucleotides: TGTGCCAGCAGTTTACGGGGGGCGGTTGAAGCTTTCTTT. Translation gives CASSLRGAVEAFF.

V is TRBV11-2 and J is TRBJ2-7; D is tentatively TRBD1 or TRBD2 (6 bases each). CDR3 length equals 15 residues. From germline, CDR1 is SGHAT and CDR2 FQNNGV. Trimming stripped 2 bases from V and 2 bases from J, with 13 bases between. The CDR3: CASSLLRGDPYEQYF. The CDR3 DNA reads as TGTGCCAGCAGCTTATTAAGGGGGGACCCCTACGAGCAGTACTTC.

This clone turned up a few times. V is TRBV30 and J is TRBJ1-5; TRBD1 might be the D (5 bases). Germline-derived CDR1 and CDR2 are GTSNPN and SVGIG (reference sequence). The CDR3 runs to 14 residues. Trimming cost V 2 bases and J 2 bases, with 10 bases left between them. The chain's CDR3 is CAWSPQTGNQPQHF. The CDR3 DNA is TGTGCCTGGAGTCCCCAGACAGGCAATCAGCCCCAGCATTTT.

The rearrangement uses TRBV25-1 and TRBJ2-5; D may correspond to TRBD1 or TRBD2 (7 bases each). CDR1 MGHDK and CDR2 SYGVNS come from the germline V gene. The CDR3 runs to 16 residues. V gave up 2 bases and J gave up 4 bases, with 17 bases separating them. In DNA, the CDR3 is TGTGCCAGCAGTGAAGTTGGGGGGGCAGGGGGAGAGACCCAGTACTTC. Its translation is CASSEVGGAGGETQYF.

The rearrangement uses TRBV30 and TRBJ2-1; 14 nucleotides match TRBD2. The germline CDR1 and CDR2 sequences are GTSNPN and SVGIG (reference sequence). V dropped 4 bases and J dropped 4; count of bases not matched to a gene: 12. This CDR3 has 18 amino acids. CDR3 sequence reads: CAWNPGTSGGPGYNEQFF. For the CDR3, the DNA is TGTGCCTGGAACCCCGGGACTAGCGGGGGCCCCGGGTACAATGAGCAGTTCTTC.

The chain joins TRBV16 to TRBJ1-2; no reliable D call. This CDR3 contains 13 residues. The V gene's germline CDR1 is KGHSY and CDR2 FQNENV. The V end lost 6 bases, the J end lost 10 bases, and 18 bases lay between the germline ends. CDR3 residues: CASRLTELGNYTF. As DNA, the CDR3 is TGTGCCAGCAGACTTACAGAGTTGGGTAACTACACCTTC.

V and J are TRBV6-1 and TRBJ2-7, with D perhaps matching TRBD1 (6 bases). Trimming pared 3 bases from V and 2 bases from J, leaving 14 bases between. Germline V gene sequence: CDR1 MNHNS, CDR2 SASEGT. CDR3 length equals 15 residues. The CDR3 bases are TGTGCCAGCAGTGAGCTACCGGGACAACCCTACGAGCAGTACTTC. Its protein is CASSELPGQPYEQYF.

The chain is built from TRBV6-5 and TRBJ1-3, with D unresolved. CDR1 and CDR2 (germline): MNHEY, SVGAGI. The CDR3 sequence is 16 residues long. V was trimmed by 2 bases and J by 0 bases, leaving 11 bases between them. CDR3 nucleotides: TGTGCCAGCAGTTACGACGGAGCCGACTCTGGAAACACCATATATTTT. This translates into CASSYDGADSGNTIYF.

V is TRBV10-3 and J is TRBJ1-1, with D hard to call. The CDR3 length is 14 residues. CDR1 ENHRY and CDR2 SYGVKD come from the germline V gene. Trimming removed 4 bases from V and 1 base from J, with 10 bases in between. The CDR3 loop reads CAISVGTRNTEAFF. In nucleotides, the CDR3 is TGTGCCATCAGTGTTGGCACCCGGAACACTGAAGCTTTCTTT.

The V and J genes are TRBV7-7 and TRBJ1-3; 10 bases match TRBD1. CDR1 and CDR2 from the germline V gene are SSHAT and FNYEAQ (reference sequence). CDR3 length equals 15 residues. V lost 4 bases to trimming and J lost 2 bases; unmatched junction nucleotides: 2. As DNA, the CDR3 is TGTGCCAGCAGCTCCGGGACAGGGGCTGGAAACACCATATATTTT. Translated: CASSSGTGAGNTIYF. Together with reference TRBV7-7 and TRBJ1-3, the CDR3 gives the full variable domain: GAGVSQSPRYKVTKRGQDVTLRCDPISSHATLYWYQQALGQGPEFLTYFNYEAQPDKSGLPSDRFSAERPEGSISTLTIQRTEQRDSAMYRCASSSGTGAGNTIYFGEGSWLTVV.

This chain joins TRBV19 and TRBJ2-2; 13 bases fit TRBD2. The CDR3 sequence is 16 residues long. With V trimmed by 3 bases and J by 8 bases, 6 bases remained unmatched. The germline CDR1 and CDR2 sequences are LNHDA and SQIVND (reference sequence). CDR3 in amino acids: CASSIRTSGSPGELFF. For the CDR3, the DNA is TGTGCCAGTAGTATCCGGACTAGCGGGAGCCCGGGGGAGCTGTTTTTT. Full variable domain (remainder filled in from reference TRBV19 and TRBJ2-2): DGGITQSPKYLFRKEGQNVTLSCEQNLNHDAMYWYRQDPGQGLRLIYYSQIVNDFQKGDIAEGYSVSREKKESFPLTVTSAQKNPTAFYLCASSIRTSGSPGELFFGEGSRLTVL.

This chain connects TRBV7-2 to TRBJ1-5; TRBD1 aligns across 8 bases. From germline, CDR1 is SGHTA and CDR2 FQGNSA. Germline trimming cut 1 base from V and 6 bases from J; bases unmatched to any gene: 5. The CDR3 has 15 residues. The CDR3 loop is CASSLGLDRGQPQHF. DNA for the CDR3: TGTGCCAGCAGCTTAGGACTTGACAGGGGTCAGCCCCAGCATTTT. The variable domain in full, with the rest retrieved from reference TRBV7-2 and TRBJ1-5, is GAGVSQSPSNKVTEKGKDVELRCDPISGHTALYWYRQSLGQGLEFLIYFQGNSAPDKSGLPSDRFSAERTGGSVSTLTIQRTQQEDSAVYLCASSLGLDRGQPQHFGDGTRLSIL.

V gene TRBV7-9 combines with J gene TRBJ2-7; weak D call: TRBD1 (6 bases). This CDR3 has 15 residues. V lost 5 bases to trimming and J lost 2 bases, with 16 bases between them. Germline V CDR1 and CDR2: SEHNR, FQNEAQ (reference sequence). CDR3 loop: CASSPGGTQAYEQYF. The DNA for the CDR3 is TGTGCCAGCAGCCCTGGGGGCACGCAGGCCTACGAGCAGTACTTC.

The J gene is TRBJ1-2, the V gene TRBV20-1, with TRBD1 as a possible D gene (6 bases). V gave up 3 bases and J gave up 3 bases, with 20 bases separating them. CDR3 length: 16 residues. Germline V gives CDR1 DFQATT, CDR2 SNEGSKA (reference sequence). CDR3 sequence: CSASRGQQGYDYGYTF. DNA for the CDR3: TGCAGTGCTAGTAGGGGACAACAGGGTTACGACTATGGCTACACCTTC.

This CDR3 is CASTDSNNYGYTF. CDR3 nucleotides: TGTGCCAGCACCGACAGCAATAACTATGGCTACACCTTC. The rearrangement links TRBV28 to TRBJ1-2; D is possibly TRBD1 (5 bases). This CDR3 comprises 13 residues. Between the trimmed V and J ends, which lost 7 bases and 1 base, there was a span of 10 bases. Germline-derived CDR1 and CDR2 are MDHEN and SYDVKM.

This rearrangement joins TRBV3-1 (or the pseudogene TRBV3-2) to TRBJ1-5, with D maybe TRBD1 (5 bases). The CDR3 runs 16 residues. Germline CDR1 LGHDT, CDR2 YNNKEL (reference sequence). The V end was cut by 0 bases, the J end by 2 bases, with 11 bases between. The CDR3 nucleotides read TGTGCCAGCAGCCAAGATTTAAGGGGTGGCAATCAGCCCCAGCATTTT. Translation gives CASSQDLRGGNQPQHF.

This clone was observed a handful of times. This chain connects TRBV4-3 to TRBJ2-1, with TRBD2 identical over 10 bases. The V segment lost 4 bases and the J segment 9 bases; nucleotides outside the gene matches: 18. This CDR3 has 18 amino acids. The germline CDR1 and CDR2 sequences are LGHNA and YSLEER. The DNA of the CDR3 is TGCGCCAGCAGCCTAAGAGGACGGACTAGCGGTCTTCGGGGTGAGCAGTTCTTC. As protein: CASSLRGRTSGLRGEQFF.

The gene calls are TRBV7-8 and TRBJ2-6; D gene ambiguous. Trimming cost V 2 bases and J 2 bases, with 7 bases left between them. Germline V gene data show CDR1 as SGHVS and CDR2 as FQNEAQ. The CDR3 sequence is 15 residues long. As DNA, the CDR3 is TGTGCCAGCAGCTTAACCTGGCCTGGGGCCAACGTCCTGACTTTC. Its protein is CASSLTWPGANVLTF.

J is TRBJ1-1 and V is TRBV3-1 (or the pseudogene TRBV3-2); a possible D gene is TRBD1 (6 bases). CDR3 length: 13 residues. Germline CDR1 and CDR2: LGHDT and YNNKEL (reference sequence). Trimming left V 3 bases short and J 11 bases short, with 16 bases between. CDR3 sequence reads: CASSQFEGGGAFF. CDR3 in DNA: TGTGCCAGCAGCCAGTTCGAGGGAGGGGGGGCTTTCTTT.

The rearrangement uses TRBV3-1 (or the pseudogene TRBV3-2) and TRBJ1-3; D is unclear. Trimming took off 0 bases at V and 2 bases at J, with 5 bases between the two ends. The V gene's germline CDR1 is LGHDT and CDR2 YNNKEL (reference sequence). CDR3 length equals 14 residues. CDR3 nucleotides: TGTGCCAGCAGCCAAGATCCCACTGGAAACACCATATATTTT. Protein sequence: CASSQDPTGNTIYF.

The chain is built from TRBV27 and TRBJ1-2; 10 nucleotides match TRBD1. The CDR3 totals 15 residues. Germline V gene data show CDR1 as MNHEY and CDR2 as SMNVEV (reference sequence). J gave up 6 bases and V 0 bases, and 4 bases lay outside the gene matches. The CDR3 sequence: CASSLSIGTGDGYTF. CDR3 sequence (DNA): TGTGCCAGCAGTTTATCGATTGGGACAGGGGATGGCTACACCTTC.

This chain uses TRBV21-1 with TRBJ2-3. TRBV21-1 is a pseudogene. The CDR3 runs 16 residues. Written as DNA, the CDR3 is TGTGCCAGCAGCAAAGGTGGGGTAGGGCGCACAGATACGCAGTATTTT. Translating gives CASSKGGVGRTDTQYF.

The rearrangement links TRBV18 to TRBJ2-7; 8 bases line up with TRBD2. Germline assignment: CDR1 KGHSH and CDR2 LQKENI. This CDR3 has 15 residues. V lost 6 bases, J lost 2 bases, and 9 bases stayed unmatched. This CDR3 reads CASSPRTSSAYEQYF. The CDR3 DNA sequence: TGTGCCAGCTCCCCTAGGACTAGCAGCGCCTACGAGCAGTACTTC.

V is TRBV6-1 and J is TRBJ1-2; D call uncertain. This CDR3 region has 14 residues. Trimming shortened V by 0 bases and J by 0 bases, and 5 bases separated the two germline ends. Germline V lookup: CDR1 MNHNS, CDR2 SASEGT. CDR3 DNA sequence: TGTGCCAGCAGTGAAGCGCACACTAACTATGGCTACACCTTC. Its protein product is CASSEAHTNYGYTF.

This rearrangement joins TRBV28 to TRBJ2-1; 7 bases fit TRBD1. Losses at the gene ends were 5 bases for V and 4 bases for J; bases not matched to a gene: 5. Germline V CDR1 and CDR2: MDHEN, SYDVKM. The CDR3 length is 14 residues. CDR3 amino acids: CASSPRDRYNEQFF. In DNA form, the CDR3 reads TGTGCCAGCAGTCCCCGGGACAGATACAATGAGCAGTTCTTC.